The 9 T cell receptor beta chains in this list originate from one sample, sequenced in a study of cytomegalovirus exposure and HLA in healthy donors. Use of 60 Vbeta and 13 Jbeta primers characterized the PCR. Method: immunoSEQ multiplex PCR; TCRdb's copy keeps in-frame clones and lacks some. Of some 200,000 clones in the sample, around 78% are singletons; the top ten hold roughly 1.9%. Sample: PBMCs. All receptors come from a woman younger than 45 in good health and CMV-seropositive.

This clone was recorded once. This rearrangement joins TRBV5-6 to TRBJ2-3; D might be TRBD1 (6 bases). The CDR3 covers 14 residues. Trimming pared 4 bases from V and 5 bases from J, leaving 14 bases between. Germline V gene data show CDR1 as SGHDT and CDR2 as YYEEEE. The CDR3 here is CASSLRGRGDTQYF. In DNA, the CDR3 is TGTGCCAGCAGCCTGAGGGGGAGAGGAGATACGCAGTATTTT.

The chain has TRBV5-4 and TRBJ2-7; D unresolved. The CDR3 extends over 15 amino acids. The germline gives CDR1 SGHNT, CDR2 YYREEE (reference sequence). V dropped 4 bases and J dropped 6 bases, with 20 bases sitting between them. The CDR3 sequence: CASSLTAASSSEQYF. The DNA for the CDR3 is TGTGCCAGCAGCCTTACGGCAGCGTCTTCTTCCGAGCAGTACTTC.

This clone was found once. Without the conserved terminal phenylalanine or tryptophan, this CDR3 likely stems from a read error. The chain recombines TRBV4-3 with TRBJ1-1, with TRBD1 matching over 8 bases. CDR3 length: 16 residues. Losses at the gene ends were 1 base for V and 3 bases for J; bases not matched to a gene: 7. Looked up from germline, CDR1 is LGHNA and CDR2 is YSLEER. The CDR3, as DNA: TGCGCCAGCAGCCAAGGGACGGGGACAGGACACACTGAAGCTTTCTCT. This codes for CASSQGTGTGHTEAFS.

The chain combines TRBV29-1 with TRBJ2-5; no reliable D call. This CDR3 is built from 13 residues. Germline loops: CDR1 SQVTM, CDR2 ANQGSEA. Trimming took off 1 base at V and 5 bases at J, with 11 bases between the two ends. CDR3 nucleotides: TGCAGCGTTGAAGCGTTTAGCCGGGAGACCCAGTACTTC. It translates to CSVEAFSRETQYF.

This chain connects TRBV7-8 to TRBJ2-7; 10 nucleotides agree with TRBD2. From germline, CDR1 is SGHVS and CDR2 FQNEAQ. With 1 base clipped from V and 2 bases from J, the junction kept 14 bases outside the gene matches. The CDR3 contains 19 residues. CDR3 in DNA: TGTGCCAGCAGCTTAGGTCTAGCGGGAGAAGTGGGGTTAACCTACGAGCAGTACTTC. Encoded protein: CASSLGLAGEVGLTYEQYF. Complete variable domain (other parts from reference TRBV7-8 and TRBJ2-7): GAGVSQSPRYKVAKRGQDVALRCDPISGHVSLFWYQQALGQGPEFLTYFQNEAQLDKSGLPSDRFFAERPEGSVSTLKIQRTQQEDSAVYLCASSLGLAGEVGLTYEQYFGPGTRLTVT.

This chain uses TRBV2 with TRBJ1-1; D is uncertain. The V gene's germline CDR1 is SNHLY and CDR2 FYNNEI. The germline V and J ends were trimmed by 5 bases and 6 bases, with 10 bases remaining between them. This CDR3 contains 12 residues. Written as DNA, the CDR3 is TGTGCCAGCAGTAACACGGACTCTGAAGCTTTCTTT. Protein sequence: CASSNTDSEAFF.

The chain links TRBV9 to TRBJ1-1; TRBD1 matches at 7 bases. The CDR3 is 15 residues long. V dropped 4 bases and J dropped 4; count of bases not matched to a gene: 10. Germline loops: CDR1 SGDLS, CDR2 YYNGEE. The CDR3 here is CASSPHPRDSTEAFF. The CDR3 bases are TGTGCCAGCAGCCCGCACCCCCGGGACAGCACTGAAGCTTTCTTT.

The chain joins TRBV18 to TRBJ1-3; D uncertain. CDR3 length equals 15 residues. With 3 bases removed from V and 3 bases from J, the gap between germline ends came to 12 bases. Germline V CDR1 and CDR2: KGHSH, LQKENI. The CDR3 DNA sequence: TGTGCCAGCTCACCCGACCCAGCGAATGGAAACACCATATATTTT. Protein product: CASSPDPANGNTIYF. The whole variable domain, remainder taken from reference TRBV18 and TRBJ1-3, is NAGVMQNPRHLVRRRGQEARLRCSPMKGHSHVYWYRQLPEEGLKFMVYLQKENIIDESGMPKERFSAEFPKEGPSILRIQQVVRGDSAAYFCASSPDPANGNTIYFGEGSWLTVV.

The CDR3 sequence is CASSFQGPAFF. Here the CDR3 DNA reads TGTGCCAGCAGCTTCCAGGGGCCAGCTTTCTTT. The rearrangement uses TRBV5-5 and TRBJ1-1; D is possibly TRBD1 (6 bases). CDR1 and CDR2 (germline): SGHKS, YYEKEE (reference sequence). CDR3 size: 11 residues. V was trimmed by 2 bases and J by 10 bases, leaving 9 bases between them.